This TCR beta chain was retrieved from a study of blood T cell repertoires in COVID-19. Germline lookup yields CDR1 MNHNY and CDR2 SVGAGI (reference sequence). The CDR3 consists of 16 residues. Trimming removed 0 bases from V and 3 bases from J; junction bases left unmatched: 7. Only in-frame clones appear in the TCRdb table, and some are missing; sequencing was by immunoSEQ multiplex PCR. This sample has approximately 170,000 clones; 74% occur once, and the top ten carry about 3%. This TCR came from a woman older than 75 with acute or convalescent COVID-19. This chain links TRBV6-6 with TRBJ1-2, with 7 bases identical to TRBD1. The sample was peripheral blood. The CDR3 nucleotides are TGTGCCAGCAGTTACTCGATTCCAGGGGGTGACTATGGCTACACCTTC. Residues: CASSYSIPGGDYGYTF.